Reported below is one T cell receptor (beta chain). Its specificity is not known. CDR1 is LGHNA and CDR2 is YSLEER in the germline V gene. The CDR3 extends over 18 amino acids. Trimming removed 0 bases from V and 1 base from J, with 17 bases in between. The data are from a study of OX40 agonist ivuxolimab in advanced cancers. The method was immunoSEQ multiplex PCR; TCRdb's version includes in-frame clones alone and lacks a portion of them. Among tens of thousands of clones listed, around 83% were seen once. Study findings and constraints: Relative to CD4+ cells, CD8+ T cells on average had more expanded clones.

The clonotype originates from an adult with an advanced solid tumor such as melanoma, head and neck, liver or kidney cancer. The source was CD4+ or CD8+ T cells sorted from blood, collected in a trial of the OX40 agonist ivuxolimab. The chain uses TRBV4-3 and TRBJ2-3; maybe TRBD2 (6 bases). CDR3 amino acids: CASSQDFGGRPGTDTQYF. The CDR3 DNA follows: TGCGCCAGCAGCCAAGATTTCGGGGGACGGCCTGGCACAGATACGCAGTATTTT.